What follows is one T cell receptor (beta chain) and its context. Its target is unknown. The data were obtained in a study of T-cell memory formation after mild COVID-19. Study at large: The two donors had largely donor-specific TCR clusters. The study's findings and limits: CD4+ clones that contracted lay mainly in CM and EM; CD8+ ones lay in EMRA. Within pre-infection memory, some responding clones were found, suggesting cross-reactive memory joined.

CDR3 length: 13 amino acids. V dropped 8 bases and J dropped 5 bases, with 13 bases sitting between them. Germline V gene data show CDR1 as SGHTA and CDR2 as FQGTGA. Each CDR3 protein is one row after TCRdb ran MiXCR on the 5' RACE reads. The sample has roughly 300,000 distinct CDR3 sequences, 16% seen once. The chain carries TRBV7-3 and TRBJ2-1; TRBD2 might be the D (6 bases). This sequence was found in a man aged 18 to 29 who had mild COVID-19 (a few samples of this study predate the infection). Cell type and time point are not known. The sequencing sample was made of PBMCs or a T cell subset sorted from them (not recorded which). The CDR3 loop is CASAGTPNNEQFF. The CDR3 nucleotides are TGTGCCAGCGCCGGGACTCCTAACAATGAGCAGTTCTTC.